Listed here are 14 T cell receptor beta chains from one sample, sequenced in a study of cytomegalovirus exposure and HLA in healthy donors. A multiplex PCR was run with 60 Vbeta primers and 13 Jbeta primers. Clones were sequenced by immunoSEQ multiplex PCR, and TCRdb holds only the in-frame ones, with some missing. Of approximately 130,000 clones listed, roughly 60% were seen once; the top ten hold roughly 2.5%. Sequenced input: PBMCs. The receptors here all came from a woman aged 40 to 50 in good health and CMV-seronegative.

The V and J genes are TRBV11-2 and TRBJ1-2, with 8 bases fitting TRBD1. J lost 7 bases, V lost 5 bases, and 6 bases had no gene match. CDR3 size: 13 residues. Germline CDR1 and CDR2: SGHAT and FQNNGV. The CDR3 loop is CASSPGGARGYTF. The CDR3 coding sequence is TGTGCCAGCAGCCCAGGGGGCGCACGTGGCTACACCTTC. The whole variable domain, remainder taken from reference TRBV11-2 and TRBJ1-2, is EAGVAQSPRYKIIEKRQSVAFWCNPISGHATLYWYQQILGQGPKLLIQFQNNGVVDDSQLPKDRFSAERLKGVDSTLKIQPAKLEDSAVYLCASSPGGARGYTFGSGTRLTVV.

This chain links TRBV12-5 with TRBJ2-5, with D possibly being TRBD2 (6 bases). This CDR3 has 13 amino acids. Deletions cut 2 bases from V and 4 bases from J, with 8 bases between. Germline loops: CDR1 LGHNT, CDR2 FRNRAP. The CDR3 sequence: CASGLMGGETQYF. CDR3 sequence (DNA): TGTGCTAGTGGTTTGATGGGGGGAGAGACCCAGTACTTC.

This clone appeared once. The chain couples TRBV2 to TRBJ1-4; 10 bases fit TRBD1. With 4 bases clipped from V and 3 bases from J, the junction kept 2 bases outside the gene matches. The CDR3 length is 15 residues. Looked up from germline, CDR1 is SNHLY and CDR2 is FYNNEI. This CDR3 reads CASSGDRGANEKLFF. The CDR3 DNA reads as TGTGCCAGCAGTGGGGACAGGGGCGCTAATGAAAAACTGTTTTTT.

V gene TRBV7-9 combines with J gene TRBJ2-5; D gene ambiguous. Germline V gives CDR1 SEHNR, CDR2 FQNEAQ (reference sequence). This CDR3 spans 13 amino acids. With 2 bases removed from V and 4 bases from J, the gap between germline ends came to 8 bases. The DNA for the CDR3 is TGTGCCAGCAGCTTATTACCGGGAGAGACCCAGTACTTC. Amino acids: CASSLLPGETQYF. Based on the CDR3 plus reference TRBV7-9 and TRBJ2-5, the full variable domain is DTGVSQNPRHKITKRGQNVTFRCDPISEHNRLYWYRQTLGQGPEFLTYFQNEAQLEKSRLLSDRFSAERPKGSFSTLEIQRTEQGDSAMYLCASSLLPGETQYFGPGTRLLVL.

Only a few counts were recorded for this clone. The chain links TRBV11-3 to TRBJ2-1; 7 nucleotides align to TRBD1. The CDR3 extends over 13 amino acids. With 4 bases clipped from V and 5 bases from J, the junction kept 2 bases outside the gene matches. Germline values: CDR1 SGHNT, CDR2 YENEEA. The CDR3 bases are TGTGCCAGCAGCTGGGGACAGAACAATGAGCAGTTCTTC. Residues: CASSWGQNNEQFF. Drawing the rest from reference TRBV11-3 and TRBJ2-1, the complete variable domain is EAGVVQSPRYKIIEKKQPVAFWCNPISGHNTLYWYLQNLGQGPELLIRYENEEAVDDSQLPKDRFSAERLKGVDSTLKIQPAELGDSAVYLCASSWGQNNEQFFGPGTRLTVL.

The chain carries TRBV5-4 and TRBJ2-6; 8 bases match TRBD2. The germline gives CDR1 SGHNT, CDR2 YYREEE (reference sequence). The junction had 1 base not matched to a gene; V was cut back by 2 bases and J by 3 bases. The CDR3 length is 15 residues. CDR3 protein: CASSFAGGGANVLTF. The DNA of the CDR3 is TGTGCCAGCAGCTTTGCGGGGGGTGGGGCCAACGTCCTGACTTTC.

This chain connects TRBV7-6 to TRBJ1-1; D gene uncertain. The germline CDR1 and CDR2 sequences are SGHVS and FNYEAQ. V was trimmed by 8 bases and J by 4 bases, leaving 32 bases between them. The CDR3 has 19 amino acids. CDR3 region: CASGHPLNIRAPASTEAFF. In nucleotides, the CDR3 is TGTGCCAGCGGTCATCCCCTAAACATTCGAGCCCCAGCTAGCACTGAAGCTTTCTTT.

This clone has only a few counts. The chain couples TRBV4-1 to TRBJ2-3; TRBD1 is a possible D gene (5 bases). V gave up 0 bases and J gave up 4 bases, with 8 bases separating them. From germline, CDR1 is MGHRA and CDR2 YSYEKL. The CDR3 loop spans 14 amino acids. CDR3 sequence (DNA): TGCGCCAGCAGCCAAGACAGGGCTTCAGATACGCAGTATTTT. This translates into CASSQDRASDTQYF.

The gene calls are TRBV2 and TRBJ1-6, with 7 nucleotides matching TRBD1. Germline loops: CDR1 SNHLY, CDR2 FYNNEI. Trimming took 3 bases from V and 10 from J; bases not matched to a gene: 6. This CDR3 comprises 14 residues. CDR3 DNA: TGTGCCAGCAGTGACCCACAGGGGAGCTCACCCCTCCACTTT. It encodes CASSDPQGSSPLHF.

The chain carries TRBV5-1 and TRBJ1-2, with 10 bases lining up with TRBD1. From germline, CDR1 is SGHRS and CDR2 YFSETQ. Trimming removed 3 bases from V and 4 bases from J; junction bases left unmatched: 6. There are 15 residues in the CDR3. The CDR3 DNA sequence: TGCGCCAGCAGCTCGACAGGGGGCGACCGCTATGGCTACACCTTC. Protein: CASSSTGGDRYGYTF.

The chain uses TRBV27 and TRBJ2-3; TRBD1 aligns across 10 bases. The CDR3 is 13 amino acids. Germline assignment: CDR1 MNHEY and CDR2 SMNVEV (reference sequence). The junction had 2 bases not matched to a gene; V was cut back by 5 bases and J by 6 bases. CDR3 DNA sequence: TGTGCCAGCAGTCGGGACAGGGGCGATACGCAGTATTTT. Translation gives CASSRDRGDTQYF.

V usage is TRBV27 and J usage is TRBJ2-3, with a weak D call TRBD2 (6 bases). Per germline, CDR1 MNHEY and CDR2 SMNVEV (reference sequence). This CDR3 is built from 13 residues. The ends were cut back, 11 bases at V and 1 base at J, with 13 bases in the middle. The CDR3 bases are TGTGCCGGTCCGGGGGTGGGCACAGATACGCAGTATTTT. Its protein is CAGPGVGTDTQYF.

This clone was seen a handful of times. The chain has TRBV27 and TRBJ1-5, with D maybe TRBD1 (5 bases). The V and J ends lost 5 bases and 8 bases respectively, with 22 bases between them. The CDR3 is 16 residues long. Germline V gives CDR1 MNHEY, CDR2 SMNVEV (reference sequence). The DNA of the CDR3 is TGTGCCAGCAGTCCACTAAGCGGGACTCCCCTCGAGCCCCAGCATTTT. This sequence encodes CASSPLSGTPLEPQHF.

The V call is TRBV19, the J call TRBJ1-1, with TRBD1 matching over 8 bases. The V gene's germline CDR1 is LNHDA and CDR2 SQIVND (reference sequence). V lost 1 base to trimming and J lost 4 bases; unmatched junction nucleotides: 5. The CDR3 runs to 15 residues. CDR3 nucleotides: TGTGCCAGTAGTATAGTAGAGACAGGGGTCACTGAAGCTTTCTTT. Its protein is CASSIVETGVTEAFF. Looking up the rest from reference TRBV19 and TRBJ1-1 gives the full variable domain: DGGITQSPKYLFRKEGQNVTLSCEQNLNHDAMYWYRQDPGQGLRLIYYSQIVNDFQKGDIAEGYSVSREKKESFPLTVTSAQKNPTAFYLCASSIVETGVTEAFFGQGTRLTVV.